This T cell receptor (beta chain) was captured in a study of cytomegalovirus exposure and HLA in healthy donors (dated by TCRdb to the late 2010s). With respect to the entire study: A later analysis indicated that the roughly 120 validation repertoires were generated on the platform also employed for the roughly 720 repertoires of the first cohort. In addition to the first cohort of approximately 670 subjects, a separate validation cohort of 120 different subjects was used. The study combined high-throughput TCR immunosequencing, statistical association of individual TCRs with disease status, and machine learning to predict cytomegalovirus infection status. The aim of the study was to test whether cataloging public T cell receptors could identify signatures of past pathogen exposure. The paper as a whole reports these results and caveats: The authors suggested that the approach could potentially be generalized to other disease states and immunological phenotypes. In vitro tests confirmed that a few of the cytomegalovirus-associated TCR beta chains recognize cytomegalovirus antigens. All 110 or so repertoires were used to score co-occurrence in the validation cohort in a later analysis, because that analysis had no HLA typing for the cohort. Cytomegalovirus status was reported to be diagnosed by the classifier with high specificity and sensitivity in both the original and validation cohorts. Of the cluster scores, around 95% were above 0 in a later analysis, which found that TCRs clustered in the first cohort also tended to co-occur in the approximately 120 validation repertoires. In the study, 150 to 200 TCR beta chains were listed as associated with cytomegalovirus. Most TCR sequences were seen in very few donors, while some public TCRs were found in many individuals.

Library generation was performed with the immunoSEQ multiplex PCR assay. Under the source paper's analysis protocol: To diagnose cytomegalovirus status from the catalog of TCR beta chain sequences, a statistical classification framework was built. The immuneACCESS repertoire file appears here via TCRdb, limited to in-frame rearrangements. These files lack a portion of the clones; in checked studies, under half of the deficit traces to unresolved V genes, and the cause of the others is not known. That table is the source of V, J and clone size, and D and trimming were worked out from the DNA. The sample profile shows some 170,000 clones; 85% to 90% of them were found once. The top ten clonotypes cover 5.7% of the sample. Relative to germline, V is 0 bases shorter and J is 8 bases shorter, with 22 bases between their ends. The CDR3 spans 17 residues, from the cysteine through the phenylalanine. Only CDR3 DNA remains: 51 bases, in frame from the first base. For CDR1 and CDR2, the germline V gene lists MGHRA and YSYEKL.

To note about this clone: Its recognized antigen is unknown. No much larger clone is present one base from it, and per-base qualities are unavailable.

Donors formed part of the validation cohort, which comprised approximately 130 subjects and was distinct from the first cohort of 666 subjects. Source material: PBMCs. This sequence originates from a woman aged 25 to 39 in good health and CMV-seronegative. Recombination linked TRBV4-1 to TRBJ1-2, with a tentative D gene TRBD1 over 5 matching bases. The DNA sequence is as follows: TGCGCCAGCAGCCAAGATCTTGGGTCGGGGGGAACGGGCGGCTACACCTTC. The translation is CASSQDLGSGGTGGYTF.